This is a list of T cell receptor beta chains from one sample in a study of long-term antiretroviral therapy in people with HIV. Some clones are missing from TCRdb's copy, which holds only in-frame ones; the method was immunoSEQ multiplex PCR. The profile shows 25,000 to 30,000 clones, 93% of them singletons. This specimen was unsorted PBMCs, taken less than 6.8 years after starting antiretroviral therapy. The receptors shown here come from a middle-aged woman with HIV. Each CDR3 is given with its conserved first and last residue. The D gene is left open where the match is weak. The size entry is marked missing in some rows and otherwise reads once, few, many or a size class.

CDR3 DNA: TGTGCCAGCAGCTTAGGATCCCCCTCCTACAATGAGCAGTTCTTC; CDR3 protein: CASSLGSPSYNEQFF; V gene: TRBV7-3; D gene: .; clone size: few; J gene: TRBJ2-1
CDR3 DNA: TGTGCCAGCAGTTTATTGGGGACGTGGGATGAAAAACTGTTTTTT; CDR3 protein: CASSLLGTWDEKLFF; V gene: TRBV27; D gene: .; clone size: .; J gene: TRBJ1-4
CDR3 DNA: TGTGCCAGCAGCCAATCCGGGGGGACCCAGTACTTC; CDR3 protein: CASSQSGGTQYF; V gene: TRBV4-2; D gene: .; clone size: .; J gene: TRBJ2-5
CDR3 DNA: TGTGCTAGCAGCTTGGGATTAGAGGAGACCCAGTACTTC; CDR3 protein: CASSLGLEETQYF; V gene: TRBV7-7; D gene: .; clone size: .; J gene: TRBJ2-5
CDR3 DNA: TGCGCCAGCAGGACGGGCGGGGGGGGCACAGATACGCAGTATTTT; CDR3 protein: CASRTGGGGTDTQYF; V gene: TRBV5-1; D gene: TRBD2; clone size: .; J gene: TRBJ2-3
CDR3 DNA: TGTGCCAGCAGGAGGGACAGGGGCGCAGATACGCAGTATTTT; CDR3 protein: CASRRDRGADTQYF; V gene: TRBV6-1; D gene: TRBD1; clone size: .; J gene: TRBJ2-3
CDR3 DNA: TGCGCCAGCAGCCAAGCTACTAGCGGGGTAGAGCAGTACTTC; CDR3 protein: CASSQATSGVEQYF; V gene: TRBV4-3; D gene: TRBD2; clone size: .; J gene: TRBJ2-7
CDR3 DNA: TGTGCCAGCAGCAGGGGAATGGGGGAGACCCAGTACTTC; CDR3 protein: CASSRGMGETQYF; V gene: TRBV2; D gene: .; clone size: .; J gene: TRBJ2-5
CDR3 DNA: TGTGCCAGCAGTGACTCTGCCCGGGGGACCCAGTACTTC; CDR3 protein: CASSDSARGTQYF; V gene: TRBV6-4; D gene: .; clone size: once; J gene: TRBJ2-5
CDR3 DNA: TGTGCCAGCAGCTTTAGGTTCGGGGGGACAGGGGTTGGCTACACCTTC; CDR3 protein: CASSFRFGGTGVGYTF; V gene: TRBV7-2; D gene: TRBD1; clone size: .; J gene: TRBJ1-2
CDR3 DNA: TGTGCCAGCAGCTTAGTCGACAGGGCTAACACTGAAGCTTTCTTT; CDR3 protein: CASSLVDRANTEAFF; V gene: TRBV7-9; D gene: TRBD1; clone size: .; J gene: TRBJ1-1
CDR3 DNA: TGTGCCAGCAGCCGCCACAGGGGCAGGAGCACTGAAGCTTTCTTT; CDR3 protein: CASSRHRGRSTEAFF; V gene: TRBV5-8; D gene: TRBD1; clone size: .; J gene: TRBJ1-1
CDR3 DNA: TGCGCCAGCAGCACCGCAGGGAACAATGAGCAGTTCTTC; CDR3 protein: CASSTAGNNEQFF; V gene: TRBV5-1; D gene: .; clone size: .; J gene: TRBJ2-1
CDR3 DNA: TGTGCCTGCCGGGACAGGGGGTCCTATAATTCACCCCTCCACTTT; CDR3 protein: CACRDRGSYNSPLHF; V gene: TRBV6-5; D gene: TRBD1; clone size: once; J gene: TRBJ1-6
CDR3 DNA: TGCGCCAGCAGCACCACGGGTCTAGCGGATTCACCCCTCCACTTT; CDR3 protein: CASSTTGLADSPLHF; V gene: TRBV4-3; D gene: .; clone size: .; J gene: TRBJ1-6
CDR3 DNA: TGCGCCAGCAGCTTGAGTCAGTACGAGCAGTACTTC; CDR3 protein: CASSLSQYEQYF; V gene: TRBV5-1; D gene: .; clone size: .; J gene: TRBJ2-7
CDR3 DNA: TGTGCCAGCAGCTTAGCGGGAGGCAGCTCTGGGGCCAACGTCCTGACTTTC; CDR3 protein: CASSLAGGSSGANVLTF; V gene: TRBV7-2; D gene: .; clone size: .; J gene: TRBJ2-6
CDR3 DNA: TGCGCCAGCAGCTTGCTAGCGGGGGGGCCGCATACGCAGTATTTT; CDR3 protein: CASSLLAGGPHTQYF; V gene: TRBV5-1; D gene: TRBD2; clone size: .; J gene: TRBJ2-3
CDR3 DNA: TGCGCCAGCAGCCCGGACAGGGGAGACCAAGAGACCCAGTACTTC; CDR3 protein: CASSPDRGDQETQYF; V gene: TRBV5-1; D gene: TRBD1; clone size: medium-sized; J gene: TRBJ2-5
CDR3 DNA: TGTGCCTGGAGTGACCCCGGGCTAGCGGGGCCCCAGCATTTT; CDR3 protein: CAWSDPGLAGPQHF; V gene: TRBV30; D gene: .; clone size: .; J gene: TRBJ1-5
CDR3 DNA: TGTGCCAGCAGCTTAGCAGGTTCCCCCCACTATGGCTACACCTTC; CDR3 protein: CASSLAGSPHYGYTF; V gene: TRBV7-9; D gene: .; clone size: .; J gene: TRBJ1-2
CDR3 DNA: TGCAGCGTTGAACGAGACAGGGGAAGGTATGGCTACACCTTC; CDR3 protein: CSVERDRGRYGYTF; V gene: TRBV29-1; D gene: TRBD1; clone size: .; J gene: TRBJ1-2
CDR3 DNA: TGTGCCTGGAACGGGGGGCTGGACAATGAGCAGTTCTTC; CDR3 protein: CAWNGGLDNEQFF; V gene: TRBV30; D gene: .; clone size: .; J gene: TRBJ2-1
CDR3 DNA: TGTGCCTCCTCCCCCGCGGGGACAGGGGAAGAGACCCAGTACTTC; CDR3 protein: CASSPAGTGEETQYF; V gene: TRBV7-8; D gene: TRBD1; clone size: .; J gene: TRBJ2-5
CDR3 DNA: TGTGCCAGCAGTTACCAGGGGGTGAACACCATATATTTT; CDR3 protein: CASSYQGVNTIYF; V gene: TRBV6-5; D gene: TRBD1; clone size: .; J gene: TRBJ1-3
CDR3 DNA: TGTGCCAGCAGCTTAGACAGGCTTCAAGAGACCCAGTACTTC; CDR3 protein: CASSLDRLQETQYF; V gene: TRBV7-9; D gene: .; clone size: .; J gene: TRBJ2-5
CDR3 DNA: TGTGCCAGCAGTTACTCCCGGGGGAGCCCCTACGAGCAGTACTTC; CDR3 protein: CASSYSRGSPYEQYF; V gene: TRBV6-5; D gene: .; clone size: .; J gene: TRBJ2-7
CDR3 DNA: TGCAGCGGGGGAGGGCTGAAAAACACTGAAGCTTTCTTT; CDR3 protein: CSGGGLKNTEAFF; V gene: TRBV29-1; D gene: .; clone size: few; J gene: TRBJ1-1
CDR3 DNA: TGCGCCAGCAGTCAGAGAGGCCCAATTAACACTGAAGCTTTCTTT; CDR3 protein: CASSQRGPINTEAFF; V gene: TRBV4-1; D gene: .; clone size: .; J gene: TRBJ1-1
CDR3 DNA: TGTGCCAGCAGCGTAGCGGGACAGGGGGCGGGCTACACCTTC; CDR3 protein: CASSVAGQGAGYTF; V gene: TRBV9; D gene: TRBD1; clone size: .; J gene: TRBJ1-2
CDR3 DNA: TGTGCCAGCAGTGACTGGGGGGGAGGAGAGACCCAGTACTTC; CDR3 protein: CASSDWGGGETQYF; V gene: TRBV2; D gene: TRBD2; clone size: .; J gene: TRBJ2-5
CDR3 DNA: TGTGCCAGCAGCTTAGAGGGTAATTCACCCCTCCACTTT; CDR3 protein: CASSLEGNSPLHF; V gene: TRBV7-9; D gene: .; clone size: .; J gene: TRBJ1-6
CDR3 DNA: TGTGCCATCAGTGACGACAGGGACAATCAGCCCCAGCATTTT; CDR3 protein: CAISDDRDNQPQHF; V gene: TRBV10-3; D gene: TRBD1; clone size: .; J gene: TRBJ1-5
CDR3 DNA: TGTGCCAGCTCACCAGTGGGACAGGGGTACACTGAAGCTTTCTTT; CDR3 protein: CASSPVGQGYTEAFF; V gene: TRBV18; D gene: TRBD1; clone size: .; J gene: TRBJ1-1
CDR3 DNA: TGTGCCTGGAGCGGTGGGTTCGGGACAGGGGGGACCCATGAGCAGTTCTTC; CDR3 protein: CAWSGGFGTGGTHEQFF; V gene: TRBV30; D gene: TRBD1; clone size: .; J gene: TRBJ2-1
CDR3 DNA: TGTGCCAGCTCACCATACAGGTTCTCTGGGGCCAACGTCCTGACTTTC; CDR3 protein: CASSPYRFSGANVLTF; V gene: TRBV18; D gene: .; clone size: .; J gene: TRBJ2-6
CDR3 DNA: TGCGCCAGCAGCTTGGGGTACTCCATACGGGCCGGGGAGCTGTTTTTT; CDR3 protein: CASSLGYSIRAGELFF; V gene: TRBV5-1; D gene: .; clone size: .; J gene: TRBJ2-2
CDR3 DNA: TGTGCCTGCCAACTGGGAAATTCACCCCTCCACTTT; CDR3 protein: CACQLGNSPLHF; V gene: TRBV30; D gene: .; clone size: once; J gene: TRBJ1-6
CDR3 DNA: TGTGCCAGCAGTTTAGACAGGGTGGGGAATGAAAAACTGTTTTTT; CDR3 protein: CASSLDRVGNEKLFF; V gene: TRBV5-5; D gene: TRBD1; clone size: .; J gene: TRBJ1-4
CDR3 DNA: TGCGCCAGCAGCTTGGGGGACAGGGCTTCGGGCGAGCAGTACTTC; CDR3 protein: CASSLGDRASGEQYF; V gene: TRBV5-1; D gene: TRBD1; clone size: .; J gene: TRBJ2-7
CDR3 DNA: TGCGCCAGCAGCCTTATCGGGGCGGACACCTATGGCTACACCTTC; CDR3 protein: CASSLIGADTYGYTF; V gene: TRBV4-3; D gene: .; clone size: .; J gene: TRBJ1-2
CDR3 DNA: TGCGCCAGCAGCTTGGTTGCGCGGGGGCGGACCTACAATGAGCAGTTCTTC; CDR3 protein: CASSLVARGRTYNEQFF; V gene: TRBV5-1; D gene: .; clone size: .; J gene: TRBJ2-1
CDR3 DNA: TGTGCTAGTGGTTTGGCTAGCTACACTGAAGCTTTCTTT; CDR3 protein: CASGLASYTEAFF; V gene: TRBV12-5; D gene: .; clone size: .; J gene: TRBJ1-1
CDR3 DNA: TGTGCCATCAACTCCGGGGGACTGCAAGGCAATGAGCAGTTCTTC; CDR3 protein: CAINSGGLQGNEQFF; V gene: TRBV10-3; D gene: .; clone size: .; J gene: TRBJ2-1
CDR3 DNA: TGTGCCAGCAGCCCCTCCGGACTGGGTCGTAACTTC; CDR3 protein: CASSPSGLGRNF; V gene: TRBV11-2; D gene: .; clone size: few; J gene: TRBJ2-5
CDR3 DNA: TGTGCCATCAGTGAAAGGGAGGGCACCGGGGAGCTGTTTTTT; CDR3 protein: CAISEREGTGELFF; V gene: TRBV10-3; D gene: TRBD2; clone size: .; J gene: TRBJ2-2
CDR3 DNA: TGCGCCAGCAGCCGTGGACAGGGAGACACTGAAGCTTTCTTT; CDR3 protein: CASSRGQGDTEAFF; V gene: TRBV5-1; D gene: TRBD1; clone size: .; J gene: TRBJ1-1
CDR3 DNA: TGTGCCAGCAGTGATCCGGGACAGGGTAAGGGGAGCAATCAGCCCCAGCATTTT; CDR3 protein: CASSDPGQGKGSNQPQHF; V gene: TRBV6-1; D gene: TRBD1; clone size: .; J gene: TRBJ1-5
CDR3 DNA: TGTGCCAGTAGTCCCGACAGGGGGCTTGGAAACACCATATATTTT; CDR3 protein: CASSPDRGLGNTIYF; V gene: TRBV19; D gene: TRBD1; clone size: once; J gene: TRBJ1-3
CDR3 DNA: TGTGCCAGCAGCTTCCCCTCTGTCAGGCATCTGAGCTACACCTTC; CDR3 protein: CASSFPSVRHLSYTF; V gene: TRBV5-6; D gene: .; clone size: .; J gene: TRBJ1-2
CDR3 DNA: TGTGCCAGCAGCGTACAGGGTCCGTCTAATGAAAAACTGTTTTTT; CDR3 protein: CASSVQGPSNEKLFF; V gene: TRBV7-9; D gene: .; clone size: .; J gene: TRBJ1-4
CDR3 DNA: TGTGCCAGCAGCTTAATACACGGGGGGTCAGAGACCCAGTACTTC; CDR3 protein: CASSLIHGGSETQYF; V gene: TRBV7-6; D gene: TRBD2; clone size: .; J gene: TRBJ2-5